The present T cell receptor beta chain was sequenced within a study of blood T cells in healthy people across ages. Extraction of total RNA produced a minimum of 5 micrograms from each sample. This CDR3 region has 14 residues. The germline V gene encodes CDR1 LGHNA and CDR2 YSLEER. Sample-barcoded 5' priming and a J-beta primer mix drove a second PCR of about 6 to 12 cycles. Each of the cDNA molecules was tagged by a template-switch adaptor with 12 random nucleotides. TCRdb re-called the 5' RACE reads with MiXCR, one entry per CDR3 protein. Seen here are over 1,500,000 distinct CDR3 sequences, approximately 39% observed once, and the top ten hold roughly 24%. Study-level results: PBMCs that were unsorted prevented a conclusive naive versus antigen-experienced comparison.

Points on this clonotype: What it binds is unknown. At one end, the junction sequence differs from germline, possibly due to a read error.

The chain is built from TRBV4-3 and TRBJ2-3; no clear D. This clonotype originated in a human donor in good health. Sequencing was performed on blood. The CDR3 loop is CASSPTRRTDMQYF. CDR3 nucleotides: TGCGCCAGCAGCCCCACGCGCCGCACAGATATGCAGTATTTT.